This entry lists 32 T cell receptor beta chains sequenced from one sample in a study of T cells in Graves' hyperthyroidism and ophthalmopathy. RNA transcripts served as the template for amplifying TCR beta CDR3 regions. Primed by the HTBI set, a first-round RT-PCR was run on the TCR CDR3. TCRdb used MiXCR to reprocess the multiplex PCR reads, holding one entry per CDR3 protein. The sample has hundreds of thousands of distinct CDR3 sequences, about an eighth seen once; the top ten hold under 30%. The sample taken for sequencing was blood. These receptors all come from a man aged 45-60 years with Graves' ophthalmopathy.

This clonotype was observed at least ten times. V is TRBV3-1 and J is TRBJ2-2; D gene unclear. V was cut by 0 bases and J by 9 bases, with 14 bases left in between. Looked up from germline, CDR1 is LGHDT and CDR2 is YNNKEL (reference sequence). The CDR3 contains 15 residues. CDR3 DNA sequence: TGTGCCAGCAGCCAAGATCTCCTTAGTGCCAGGGAGCTGTTTTTT. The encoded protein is CASSQDLLSARELFF.

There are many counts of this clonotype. CDR3 sequence: CSAKTGTGTNTIYF. The CDR3 DNA is TGCAGTGCTAAGACCGGGACAGGGACTAACACCATATATTTT. J is TRBJ1-3 and V is TRBV20-1, with 9 bases aligning to TRBD1. The CDR3 length is 14 residues. Per the germline V gene, CDR1 is DFQATT and CDR2 is SNEGSKA (reference sequence). V lost 4 bases and J lost 7; bases outside the gene matches: 8.

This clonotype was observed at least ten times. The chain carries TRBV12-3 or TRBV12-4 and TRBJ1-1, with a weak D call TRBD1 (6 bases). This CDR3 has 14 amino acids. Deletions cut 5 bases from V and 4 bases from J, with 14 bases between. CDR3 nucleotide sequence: TGTGCCAGCAGTAGAACAGGGTTGGGCACTGAAGCTTTCTTT. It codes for CASSRTGLGTEAFF.

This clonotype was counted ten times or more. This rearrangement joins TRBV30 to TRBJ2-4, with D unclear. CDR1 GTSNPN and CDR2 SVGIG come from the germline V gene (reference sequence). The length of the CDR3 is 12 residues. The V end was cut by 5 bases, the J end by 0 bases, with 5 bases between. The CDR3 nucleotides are TGTGCCTGGTCTCTAGCCAAAAACATTCAGTACTTC. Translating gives CAWSLAKNIQYF.

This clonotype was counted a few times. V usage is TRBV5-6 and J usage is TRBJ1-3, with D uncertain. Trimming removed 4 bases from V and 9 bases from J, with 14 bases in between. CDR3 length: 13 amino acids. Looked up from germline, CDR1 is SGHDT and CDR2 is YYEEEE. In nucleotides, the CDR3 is TGTGCCAGCAGCCCATCGGGGAGGAGCACCATATATTTT. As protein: CASSPSGRSTIYF.

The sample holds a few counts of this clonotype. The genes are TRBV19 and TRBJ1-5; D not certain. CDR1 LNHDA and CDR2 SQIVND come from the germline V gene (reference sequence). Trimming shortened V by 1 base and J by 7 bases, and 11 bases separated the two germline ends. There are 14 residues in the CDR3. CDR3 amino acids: CASSIGEGYQPQHF. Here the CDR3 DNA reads TGTGCCAGTAGTATAGGCGAGGGCTACCAGCCCCAGCATTTT.

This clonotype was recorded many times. The CDR3 reads CASSPSMNTEAFF. DNA for the CDR3: TGTGCCAGCTCACCATCCATGAACACTGAAGCTTTCTTT. The chain links TRBV18 to TRBJ1-1; no clear D. V was clipped by 2 bases and J by 0 bases, with 4 bases between them. Germline values: CDR1 KGHSH, CDR2 LQKENI. This CDR3 has 13 residues.

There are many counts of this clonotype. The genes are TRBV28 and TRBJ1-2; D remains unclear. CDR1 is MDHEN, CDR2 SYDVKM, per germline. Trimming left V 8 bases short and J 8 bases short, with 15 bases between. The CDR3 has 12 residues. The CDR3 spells CASHLPPDGYTF. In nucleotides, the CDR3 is TGTGCCAGCCATCTTCCCCCCGACGGCTACACCTTC.

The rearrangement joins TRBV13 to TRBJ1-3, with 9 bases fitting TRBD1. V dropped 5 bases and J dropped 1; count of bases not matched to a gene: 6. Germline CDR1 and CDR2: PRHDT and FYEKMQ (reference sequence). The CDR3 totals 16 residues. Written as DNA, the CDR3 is TGTGCCAGCAGCGGATCGGGACAGGGATCTGGAAACACCATATATTTT. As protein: CASSGSGQGSGNTIYF. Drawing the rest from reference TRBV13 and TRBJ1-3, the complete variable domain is AAGVIQSPRHLIKEKRETATLKCYPIPRHDTVYWYQQGPGQDPQFLISFYEKMQSDKGSIPDRFSAQQFSDYHSELNMSSLELGDSALYFCASSGSGQGSGNTIYFGEGSWLTVV.

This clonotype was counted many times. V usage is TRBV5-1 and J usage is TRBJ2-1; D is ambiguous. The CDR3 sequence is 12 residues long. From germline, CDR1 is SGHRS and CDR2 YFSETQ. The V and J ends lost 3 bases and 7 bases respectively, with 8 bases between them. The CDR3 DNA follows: TGCGCCAGCAGCTCCAATCTAAATGAGCAGTTCTTC. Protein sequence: CASSSNLNEQFF. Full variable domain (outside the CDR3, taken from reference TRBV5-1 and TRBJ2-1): KAGVTQTPRYLIKTRGQQVTLSCSPISGHRSVSWYQQTPGQGLQFLFEYFSETQRNKGNFPGRFSGRQFSNSRSEMNVSTLELGDSALYLCASSSNLNEQFFGPGTRLTVL.

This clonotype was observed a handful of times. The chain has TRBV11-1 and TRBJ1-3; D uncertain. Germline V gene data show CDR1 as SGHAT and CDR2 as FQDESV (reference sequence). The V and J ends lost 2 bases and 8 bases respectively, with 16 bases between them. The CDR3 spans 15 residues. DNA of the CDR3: TGTGCCAGCAGCTTAAACGTTGGCAGATGGGACACCATATATTTT. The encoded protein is CASSLNVGRWDTIYF.

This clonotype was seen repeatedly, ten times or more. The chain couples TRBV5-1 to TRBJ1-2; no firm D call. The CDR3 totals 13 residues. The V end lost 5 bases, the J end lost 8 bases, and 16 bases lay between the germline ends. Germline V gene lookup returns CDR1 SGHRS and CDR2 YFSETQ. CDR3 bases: TGCGCCAGCAGTCCCTCGGGTTCTGGAGGCTACACCTTC. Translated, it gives CASSPSGSGGYTF.

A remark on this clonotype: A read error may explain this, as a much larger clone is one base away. CDR3 DNA: TGTGCTAGTGGTTTCGGGACAGGAGACACTGAAGCTTTCTTT. Its protein product is CASGFGTGDTEAFF. The rearrangement joins TRBV12-5 to TRBJ1-1; TRBD1 matches at 8 bases. With 3 bases clipped from V and 3 bases from J, the junction kept 3 bases outside the gene matches. The germline gives CDR1 LGHNT, CDR2 FRNRAP. The CDR3 totals 14 residues. The complete variable domain, with remaining parts taken from reference TRBV12-5 and TRBJ1-1, reads DARVTQTPRHKVTEMGQEVTMRCQPILGHNTVFWYRQTMMQGLELLAYFRNRAPLDDSGMPKDRFSAEMPDATLATLKIQPSEPRDSAVYFCASGFGTGDTEAFFGQGTRLTVV.

The DNA of the CDR3 is TGCGCCAGCAGCAAACCGGGACAGGGGGGTAATTCACCCCTCCACTTT. It encodes CASSKPGQGGNSPLHF. This chain joins TRBV5-1 and TRBJ1-6; 11 nucleotides match TRBD1. This CDR3 is 16 amino acids long. Looked up from germline, CDR1 is SGHRS and CDR2 is YFSETQ. Trimming removed 4 bases from V and 6 bases from J; junction bases left unmatched: 6. Variable domain in full (rest from reference TRBV5-1 and TRBJ1-6): KAGVTQTPRYLIKTRGQQVTLSCSPISGHRSVSWYQQTPGQGLQFLFEYFSETQRNKGNFPGRFSGRQFSNSRSEMNVSTLELGDSALYLCASSKPGQGGNSPLHFGNGTRLTVT.

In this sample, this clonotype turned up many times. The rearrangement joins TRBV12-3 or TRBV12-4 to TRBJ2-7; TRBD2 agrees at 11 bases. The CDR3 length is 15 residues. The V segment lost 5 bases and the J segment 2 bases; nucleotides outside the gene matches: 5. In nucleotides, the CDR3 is TGTGCCAGCAGTGCGGATAGCGGGAGGGCCTACGAGCAGTACTTC. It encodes CASSADSGRAYEQYF.

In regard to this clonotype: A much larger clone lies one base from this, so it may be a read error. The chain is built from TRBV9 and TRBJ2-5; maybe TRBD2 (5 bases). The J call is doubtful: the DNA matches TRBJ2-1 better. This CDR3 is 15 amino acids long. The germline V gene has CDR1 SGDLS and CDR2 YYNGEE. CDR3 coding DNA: TGTGCCAGCAGCTCGTCCCCGGCGAGGGATGAGACCCAGTTCTTC. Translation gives CASSSSPARDETQFF.

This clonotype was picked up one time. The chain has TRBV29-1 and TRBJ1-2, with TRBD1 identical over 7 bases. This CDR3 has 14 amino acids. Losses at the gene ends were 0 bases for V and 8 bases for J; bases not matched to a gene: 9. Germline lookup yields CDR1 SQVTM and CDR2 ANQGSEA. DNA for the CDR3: TGCAGCGTTGAAGATCGATCAGGGGGGGGGGGCTACACCTTC. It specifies CSVEDRSGGGGYTF. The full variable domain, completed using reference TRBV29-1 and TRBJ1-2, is SAVISQKPSRDICQRGTSLTIQCQVDSQVTMMFWYRQQPGQSLTLIATANQGSEATYESGFVIDKFPISRPNLTFSTLTVSNMSPEDSSIYLCSVEDRSGGGGYTFGSGTRLTVV.

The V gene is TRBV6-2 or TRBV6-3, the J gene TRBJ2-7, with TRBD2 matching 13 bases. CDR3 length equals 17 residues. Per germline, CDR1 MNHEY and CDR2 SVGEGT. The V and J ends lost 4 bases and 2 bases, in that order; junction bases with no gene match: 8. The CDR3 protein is CASSSTSGRILPYEQYF. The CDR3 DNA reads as TGTGCCAGCAGTTCGACTAGCGGGAGGATCTTGCCCTACGAGCAGTACTTC.

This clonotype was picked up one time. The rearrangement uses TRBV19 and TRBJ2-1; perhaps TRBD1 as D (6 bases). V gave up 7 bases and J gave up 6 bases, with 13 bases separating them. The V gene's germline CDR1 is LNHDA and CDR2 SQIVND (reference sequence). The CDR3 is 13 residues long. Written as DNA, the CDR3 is TGTGCCAGTAATCCCGCAGGGGTCAATGAGCAGTTCTTC. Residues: CASNPAGVNEQFF.

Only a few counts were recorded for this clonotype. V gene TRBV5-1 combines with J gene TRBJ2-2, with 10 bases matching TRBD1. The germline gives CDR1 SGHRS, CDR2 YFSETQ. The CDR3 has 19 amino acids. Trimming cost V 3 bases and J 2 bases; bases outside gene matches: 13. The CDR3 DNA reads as TGCGCCAGCAGCTCACCCGGGACAGGGGCCCTAATTAACACCGGGGAGCTGTTTTTT. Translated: CASSSPGTGALINTGELFF.

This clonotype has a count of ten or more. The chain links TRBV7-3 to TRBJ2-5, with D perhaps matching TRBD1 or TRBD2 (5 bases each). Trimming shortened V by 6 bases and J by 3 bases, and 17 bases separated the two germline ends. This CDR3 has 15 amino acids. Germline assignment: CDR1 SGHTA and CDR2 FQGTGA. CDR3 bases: TGTGCCAGCAGGGGGCCCCGCGGGCAGAAAGAGACCCAGTACTTC. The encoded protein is CASRGPRGQKETQYF.

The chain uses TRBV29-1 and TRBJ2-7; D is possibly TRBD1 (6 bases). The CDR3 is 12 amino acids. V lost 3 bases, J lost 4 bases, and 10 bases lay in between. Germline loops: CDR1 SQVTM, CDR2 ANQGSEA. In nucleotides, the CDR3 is TGCAGCGTTGACACAGGGCCTTACGAGCAGTACTTC. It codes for CSVDTGPYEQYF.

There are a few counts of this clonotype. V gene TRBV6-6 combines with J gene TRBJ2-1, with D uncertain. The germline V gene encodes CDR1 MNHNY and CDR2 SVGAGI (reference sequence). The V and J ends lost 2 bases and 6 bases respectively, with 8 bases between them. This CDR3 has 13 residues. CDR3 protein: CASSYPASNEQFF. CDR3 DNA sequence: TGTGCCAGCAGTTACCCCGCTAGCAATGAGCAGTTCTTC.

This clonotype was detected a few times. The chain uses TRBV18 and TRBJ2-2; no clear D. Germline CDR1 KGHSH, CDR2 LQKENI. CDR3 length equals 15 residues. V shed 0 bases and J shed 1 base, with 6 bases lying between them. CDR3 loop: CASSPPKVNTGELFF. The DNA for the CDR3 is TGTGCCAGCTCACCACCGAAGGTGAACACCGGGGAGCTGTTTTTT. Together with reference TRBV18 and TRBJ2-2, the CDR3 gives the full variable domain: NAGVMQNPRHLVRRRGQEARLRCSPMKGHSHVYWYRQLPEEGLKFMVYLQKENIIDESGMPKERFSAEFPKEGPSILRIQQVVRGDSAAYFCASSPPKVNTGELFFGEGSRLTVL.

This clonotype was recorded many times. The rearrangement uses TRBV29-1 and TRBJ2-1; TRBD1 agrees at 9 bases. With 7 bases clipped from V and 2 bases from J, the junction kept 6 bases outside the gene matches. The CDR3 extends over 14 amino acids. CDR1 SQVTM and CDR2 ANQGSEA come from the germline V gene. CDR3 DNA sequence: TGCAGCGCCTCACAGGGGGCGACCTACAATGAGCAGTTCTTC. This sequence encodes CSASQGATYNEQFF.

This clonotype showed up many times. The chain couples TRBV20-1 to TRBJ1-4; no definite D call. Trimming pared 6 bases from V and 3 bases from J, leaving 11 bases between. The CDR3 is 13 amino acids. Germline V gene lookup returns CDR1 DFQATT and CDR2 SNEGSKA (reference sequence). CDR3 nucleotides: TGCAGTGCCGCAGGAGGAGCTAATGAAAAACTGTTTTTT. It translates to CSAAGGANEKLFF.

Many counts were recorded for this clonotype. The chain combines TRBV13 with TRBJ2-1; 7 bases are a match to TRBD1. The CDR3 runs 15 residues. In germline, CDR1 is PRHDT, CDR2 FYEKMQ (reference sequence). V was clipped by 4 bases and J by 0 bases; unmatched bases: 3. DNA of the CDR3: TGTGCCAGCAGCTCGGGACAGAGCTCCTACAATGAGCAGTTCTTC. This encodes CASSSGQSSYNEQFF.

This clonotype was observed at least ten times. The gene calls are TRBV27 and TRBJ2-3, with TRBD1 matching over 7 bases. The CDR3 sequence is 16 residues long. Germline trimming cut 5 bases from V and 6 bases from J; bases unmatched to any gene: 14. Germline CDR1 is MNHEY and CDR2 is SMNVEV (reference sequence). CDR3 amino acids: CASSPRTGGLGDTQYF. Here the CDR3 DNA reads TGTGCCAGCAGTCCCCGGACAGGCGGGTTGGGGGATACGCAGTATTTT.

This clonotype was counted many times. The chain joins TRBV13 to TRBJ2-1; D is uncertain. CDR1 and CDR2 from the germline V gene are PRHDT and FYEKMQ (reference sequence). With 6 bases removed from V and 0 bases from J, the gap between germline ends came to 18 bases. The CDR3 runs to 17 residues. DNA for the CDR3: TGTGCCAGCAGACCACACTTAGGAGTAACCTCCTACAATGAGCAGTTCTTC. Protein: CASRPHLGVTSYNEQFF.

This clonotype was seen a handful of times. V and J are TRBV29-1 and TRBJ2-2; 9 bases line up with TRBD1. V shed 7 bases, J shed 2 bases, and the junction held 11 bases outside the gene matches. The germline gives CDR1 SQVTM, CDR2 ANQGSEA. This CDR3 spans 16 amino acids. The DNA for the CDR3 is TGCAGCGCACGCCCTACAGGGGGCATCAACACCGGGGAGCTGTTTTTT. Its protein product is CSARPTGGINTGELFF.

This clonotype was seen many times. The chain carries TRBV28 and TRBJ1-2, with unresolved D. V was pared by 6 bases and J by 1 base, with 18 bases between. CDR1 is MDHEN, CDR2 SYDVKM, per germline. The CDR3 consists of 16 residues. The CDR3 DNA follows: TGTGCCAGCAGCCCCTCTAGTAGGGAGGGTAACTATGGCTACACCTTC. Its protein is CASSPSSREGNYGYTF.

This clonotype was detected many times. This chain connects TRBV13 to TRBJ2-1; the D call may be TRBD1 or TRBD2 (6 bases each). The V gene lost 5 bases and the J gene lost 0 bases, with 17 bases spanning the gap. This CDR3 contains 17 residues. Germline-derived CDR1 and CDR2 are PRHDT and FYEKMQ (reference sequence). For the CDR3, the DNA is TGTGCCAGCAGCCAACGGGCGGGGACAATCTCCTACAATGAGCAGTTCTTC. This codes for CASSQRAGTISYNEQFF.